This T cell receptor (beta chain) was sequenced for a study of T cell responses to AZD1222 COVID-19 vaccine (dated by TCRdb to 2020 to 2022). Concerning the study at large: TCR sequencing was performed for 230 to 250 trial participants, of whom about 210 were given two doses of AZD1222 and around 25 were given two doses of MenACWY control vaccine. Trial participants were enrolled by age into subgroups of 18-55, 56-69 and 70-plus years, and roughly 160, 29 and 62 TCR-sequenced participants, respectively, were included in these subgroups. The study at large found these results: The vaccine-associated CD4 TCRs covered the entire spike protein, and the dominant responses fell in regions 160-218 and 743-854. After two AZD1222 doses, spike-specific TCR breadth and depth were significantly higher than at day 0 and than in MenACWY recipients. Conclusions about previously exposed vaccinees were limited because only six AZD1222 recipients were SARS-CoV-2 seropositive at baseline. Participants were mostly white British, with more females than males. The authors suggested clonal diversity may have been underestimated. Because no day 14 peak-response samples were available, repertoires were characterized only after the peak T cell response. Epitopes outside the regions mutated in the B.1.351 and B.1.1.7 variants were reportedly recognized by nearly half of the unique spike-specific TCRs. In the small 56-69-year group, the increase in depth fell short of significance, most likely because of low power.

There are 16 amino acids in the CDR3, from cysteine to phenylalanine inclusive. The CDR3 DNA has 48 bases and is translated from base 1. CDR1 WSHSY and CDR2 SAAADI are derived from the germline V gene. Trimming accounts for 4 bases at V and 4 bases at J, while the number of junction bases matched to no gene is 7. The sample's time point, from its label and the paper: about 28 days (+/-7) after the second vaccine dose. Because spike-specific TCR depth and breadth did not differ between the two schedules, AZD1222 recipients who got a second dose at roughly 4 weeks were pooled with those who got a second dose at roughly 12 weeks. Vaccinee samples came from UK trials COV001 and COV002, including a single-blind randomized controlled phase 2/3 trial of AZD1222 (ChAdOx1 nCoV-19) in healthy adults. Trial participant PBMC samples were collected at day 0 and day 28 after the second dose for TCRbeta chain sequencing.

On this clone: No antigen is known for it. No clone much larger than this one lies a single base away; base qualities are absent.

The CDR3 regions of human TCRbeta chains were analyzed by immunosequencing. The paper's data handling went like this. TCRs in the repertoires were compared against a reference library of SARS-CoV-2-specific TCRs that had been generated with the MIRA antigen-specificity platform. Breadth was defined as the fraction of unique TCRs that were SARS-CoV-2-associated, and depth was defined as the fraction of total T cells that were SARS-CoV-2-associated. Using the MIRA data, each spike-specific TCR was mapped to the spike region that the TCR reacts to and placed in a CD4 or CD8 class. Log10-transformed breadth and depth values were compared by one-way ANOVA with Sidak's multiple comparisons tests. In TCRdb, the immuneACCESS table is reduced to in-frame sequences with V and J assigned. These tables do not hold every clone; where another copy was compared, an unresolved V gene accounts for under half, and the others remain unexplained. V and J calls and clone size follow that table, whereas D and trimming were derived from the DNA. This sample is represented by 150,000 to 200,000 clones; about 90% of them were singletons. 9.5% to 13% of the sample is in the top ten clones.

The origin of this receptor is an adult who received the AZD1222 COVID-19 vaccine. The sequence joins TRBV10-2 to TRBJ2-1, and TRBD2 matches 10 of the central bases. Sequencing used peripheral blood, obtained 28 days after the second AZD1222 dose. CDR3 loop: CASSVSGGAGYNEQFF. The DNA reads as follows: TGCGCCAGCAGTGTGAGCGGGGGGGCGGGATACAATGAGCAGTTCTTC.